This TCR beta chain was identified in a study of T cell responses to AZD1222 COVID-19 vaccine. Study-wide results and limits: The study sampled repertoires only after the peak T cell response.

Analyses pooled second doses at about 4 or about 12 weeks. Assay used: immunoSEQ multiplex PCR; TCRdb lists only in-frame clones, some missing. The sample contains roughly 140,000 clones, 90% to 95% of which appear only once. About this clone: Its antigen is unknown.

Germline V gene sequence: CDR1 MNHEY, CDR2 SMNVEV (reference sequence). V lost 8 bases to trimming and J lost 0 bases, with 13 bases between them. There are 14 residues in the CDR3. J is TRBJ1-1 and V is TRBV27, with D possibly TRBD1 on 5 matching bases. This specimen was peripheral blood, taken 28 days after the second AZD1222 dose. The clonotype comes from an adult who received the AZD1222 COVID-19 vaccine. CDR3 in amino acids: CASAGNHMNTEAFF. CDR3 nucleotide sequence: TGTGCCAGCGCAGGGAACCACATGAACACTGAAGCTTTCTTT.